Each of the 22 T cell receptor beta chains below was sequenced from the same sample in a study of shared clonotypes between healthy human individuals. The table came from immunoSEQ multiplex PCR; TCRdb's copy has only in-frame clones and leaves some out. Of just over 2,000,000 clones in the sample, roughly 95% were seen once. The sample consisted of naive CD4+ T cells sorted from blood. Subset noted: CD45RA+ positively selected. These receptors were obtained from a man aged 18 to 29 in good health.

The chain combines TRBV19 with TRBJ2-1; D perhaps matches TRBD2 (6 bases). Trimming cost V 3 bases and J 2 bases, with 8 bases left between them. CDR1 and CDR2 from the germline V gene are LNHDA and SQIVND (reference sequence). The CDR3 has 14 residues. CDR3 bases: TGTGCCAGTAGTATCAAGCGGGCCTACAATGAGCAGTTCTTC. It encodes CASSIKRAYNEQFF.

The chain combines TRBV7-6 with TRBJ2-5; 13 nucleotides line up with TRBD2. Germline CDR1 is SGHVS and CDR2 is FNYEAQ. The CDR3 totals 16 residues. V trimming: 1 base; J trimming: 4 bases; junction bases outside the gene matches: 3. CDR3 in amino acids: CASSLGGLAGAETQYF. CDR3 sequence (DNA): TGTGCCAGCAGCTTAGGAGGACTAGCGGGAGCAGAGACCCAGTACTTC.

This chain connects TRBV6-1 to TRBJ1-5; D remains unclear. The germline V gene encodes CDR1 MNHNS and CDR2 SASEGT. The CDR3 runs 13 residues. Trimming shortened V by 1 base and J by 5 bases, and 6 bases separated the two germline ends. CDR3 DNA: TGTGCCAGCAGTGAAGTAGTTTATCAGCCCCAGCATTTT. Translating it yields CASSEVVYQPQHF.

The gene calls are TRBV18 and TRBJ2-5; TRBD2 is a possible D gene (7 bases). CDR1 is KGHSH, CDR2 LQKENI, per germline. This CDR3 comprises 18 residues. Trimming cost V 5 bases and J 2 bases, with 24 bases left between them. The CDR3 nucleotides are TGTGCCAGCTCAGATTCGGGGGGCCAAATCCGGCTGCAAGAGACCCAGTACTTC. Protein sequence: CASSDSGGQIRLQETQYF.

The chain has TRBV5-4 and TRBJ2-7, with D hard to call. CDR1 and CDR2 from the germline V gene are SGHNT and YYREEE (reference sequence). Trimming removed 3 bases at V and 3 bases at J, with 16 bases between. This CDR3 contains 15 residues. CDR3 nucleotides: TGTGCCAGCAGCTATCCAGGCAGGACGAGCTACGAGCAGTACTTC. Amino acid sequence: CASSYPGRTSYEQYF.

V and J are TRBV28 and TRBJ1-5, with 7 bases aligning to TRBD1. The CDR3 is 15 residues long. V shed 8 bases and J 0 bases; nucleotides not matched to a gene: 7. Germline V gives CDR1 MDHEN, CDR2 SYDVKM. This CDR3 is CASRRTGSSNQPQHF. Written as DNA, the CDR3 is TGTGCCAGCCGACGGACAGGTAGTAGCAATCAGCCCCAGCATTTT. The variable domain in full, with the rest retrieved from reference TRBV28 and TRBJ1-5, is DVKVTQSSRYLVKRTGEKVFLECVQDMDHENMFWYRQDPGLGLRLIYFSYDVKMKEKGDIPEGYSVSREKKERFSLILESASTNQTSMYLCASRRTGSSNQPQHFGDGTRLSIL.

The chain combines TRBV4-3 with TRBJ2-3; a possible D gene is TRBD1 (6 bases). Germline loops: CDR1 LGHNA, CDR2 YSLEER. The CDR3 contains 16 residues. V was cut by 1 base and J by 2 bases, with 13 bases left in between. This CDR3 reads CASSQGGQVYTDTQYF. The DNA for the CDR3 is TGCGCCAGCAGCCAAGGGGGACAAGTATACACAGATACGCAGTATTTT.

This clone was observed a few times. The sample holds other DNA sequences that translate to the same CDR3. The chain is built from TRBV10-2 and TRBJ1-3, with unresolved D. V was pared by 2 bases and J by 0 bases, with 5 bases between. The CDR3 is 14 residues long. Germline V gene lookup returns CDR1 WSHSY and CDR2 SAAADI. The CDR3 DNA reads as TGCGCCAGCAGTGAGCGGGGCTCTGGAAACACCATATATTTT. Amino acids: CASSERGSGNTIYF.

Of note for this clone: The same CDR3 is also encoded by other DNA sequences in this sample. The CDR3 nucleotides read TGCGCCAGCAGCTTGGGACAGGGGGGAGAGACCCAGTACTTC. It yields the protein CASSLGQGGETQYF. The chain uses TRBV5-1 and TRBJ2-5; 9 nucleotides line up with TRBD1. Germline CDR1 is SGHRS and CDR2 is YFSETQ. There are 14 residues in the CDR3. Trimming at V came to 0 bases and at J to 4 bases, leaving 1 base not matched to a gene.

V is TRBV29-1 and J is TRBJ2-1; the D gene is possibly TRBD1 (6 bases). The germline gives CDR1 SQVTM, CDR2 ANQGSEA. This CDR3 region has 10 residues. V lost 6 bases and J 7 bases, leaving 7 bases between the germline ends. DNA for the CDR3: TGCAGCGTGGACAGTAATGAGCAGTTCTTC. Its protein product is CSVDSNEQFF.

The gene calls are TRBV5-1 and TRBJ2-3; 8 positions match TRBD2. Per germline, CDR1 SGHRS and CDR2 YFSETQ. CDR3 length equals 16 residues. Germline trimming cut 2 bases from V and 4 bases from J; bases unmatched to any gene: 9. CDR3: CASSLQAGAGADTQYF. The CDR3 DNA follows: TGCGCCAGCAGCTTACAAGCGGGGGCCGGAGCAGATACGCAGTATTTT.

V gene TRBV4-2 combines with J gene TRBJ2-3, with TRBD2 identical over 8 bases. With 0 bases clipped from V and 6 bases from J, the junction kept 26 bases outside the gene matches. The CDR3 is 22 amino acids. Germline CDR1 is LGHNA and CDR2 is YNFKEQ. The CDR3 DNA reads TGTGCCAGCAGCCAAGATGGAGGACTAGCTTTGATGGGGCGATTGGGATTGGATACGCAGTATTTT. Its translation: CASSQDGGLALMGRLGLDTQYF.

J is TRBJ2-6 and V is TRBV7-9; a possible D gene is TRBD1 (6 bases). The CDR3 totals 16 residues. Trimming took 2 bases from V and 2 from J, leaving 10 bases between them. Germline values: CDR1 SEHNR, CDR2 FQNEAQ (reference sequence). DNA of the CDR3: TGTGCCAGCAGCTTACAGCCAGGGGCTGGGGCCAACGTCCTGACTTTC. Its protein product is CASSLQPGAGANVLTF.

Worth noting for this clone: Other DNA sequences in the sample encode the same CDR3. The chain's CDR3 is CASSGQGSNQPQHF. Here the CDR3 DNA reads TGTGCCAGCAGTGGACAGGGAAGCAATCAGCCCCAGCATTTT. The chain employs TRBV27 and TRBJ1-5, with TRBD1 matching over 8 bases. This CDR3 is 14 amino acids long. The germline V gene encodes CDR1 MNHEY and CDR2 SMNVEV (reference sequence). Trimming removed 5 bases from V and 1 base from J; junction bases left unmatched: 1.

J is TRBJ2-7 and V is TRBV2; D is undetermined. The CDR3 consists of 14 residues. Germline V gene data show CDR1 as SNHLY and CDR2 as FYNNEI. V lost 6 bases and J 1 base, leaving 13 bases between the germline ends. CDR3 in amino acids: CASRQTDVSYEQYF. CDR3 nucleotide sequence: TGTGCCAGCAGACAGACGGATGTGTCCTACGAGCAGTACTTC. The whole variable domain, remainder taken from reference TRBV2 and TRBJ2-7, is EPEVTQTPSHQVTQMGQEVILRCVPISNHLYFYWYRQILGQKVEFLVSFYNNEISEKSEIFDDQFSVERPDGSNFTLKIRSTKLEDSAMYFCASRQTDVSYEQYFGPGTRLTVT.

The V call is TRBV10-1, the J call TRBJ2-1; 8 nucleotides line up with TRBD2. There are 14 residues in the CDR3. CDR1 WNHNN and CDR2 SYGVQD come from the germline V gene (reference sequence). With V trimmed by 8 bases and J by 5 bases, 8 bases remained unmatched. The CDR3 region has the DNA TGCGCCAGCTCCGACGGGGGGGCAGACAATGAGCAGTTCTTC. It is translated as CASSDGGADNEQFF.

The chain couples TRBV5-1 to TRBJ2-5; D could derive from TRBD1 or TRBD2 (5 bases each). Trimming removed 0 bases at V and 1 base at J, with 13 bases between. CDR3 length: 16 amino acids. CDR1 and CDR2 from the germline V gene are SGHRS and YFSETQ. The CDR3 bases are TGCGCCAGCAGCTTGGCCCCGGGACGGAGCCAAGAGACCCAGTACTTC. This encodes CASSLAPGRSQETQYF.

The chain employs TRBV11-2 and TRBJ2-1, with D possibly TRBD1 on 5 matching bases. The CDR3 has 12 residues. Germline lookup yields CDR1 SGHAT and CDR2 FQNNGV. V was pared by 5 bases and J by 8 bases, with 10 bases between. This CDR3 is CASSPTGYEQFF. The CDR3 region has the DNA TGTGCCAGCAGCCCCACAGGTTATGAGCAGTTCTTC.

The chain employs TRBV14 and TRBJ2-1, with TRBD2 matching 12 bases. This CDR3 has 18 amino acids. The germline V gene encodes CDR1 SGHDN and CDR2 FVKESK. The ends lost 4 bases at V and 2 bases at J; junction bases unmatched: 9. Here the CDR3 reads CASSRPLLAGGTYNEQFF. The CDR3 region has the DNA TGTGCCAGCAGCCGACCATTACTAGCGGGGGGAACCTACAATGAGCAGTTCTTC.

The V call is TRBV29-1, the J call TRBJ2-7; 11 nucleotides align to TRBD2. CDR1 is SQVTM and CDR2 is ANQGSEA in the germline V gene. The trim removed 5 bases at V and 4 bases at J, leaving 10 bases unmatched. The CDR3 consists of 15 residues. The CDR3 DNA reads TGCAGCGTTCTTGCACCACTAGCGGGAGTTTACGAGCAGTACTTC. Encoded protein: CSVLAPLAGVYEQYF.

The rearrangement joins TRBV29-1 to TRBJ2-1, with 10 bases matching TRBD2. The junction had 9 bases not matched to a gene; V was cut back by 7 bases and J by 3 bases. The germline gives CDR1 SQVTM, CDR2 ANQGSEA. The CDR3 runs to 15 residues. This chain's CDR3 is CSADTSGANYNEQFF. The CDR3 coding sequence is TGCAGCGCCGATACTAGCGGGGCAAACTACAATGAGCAGTTCTTC.

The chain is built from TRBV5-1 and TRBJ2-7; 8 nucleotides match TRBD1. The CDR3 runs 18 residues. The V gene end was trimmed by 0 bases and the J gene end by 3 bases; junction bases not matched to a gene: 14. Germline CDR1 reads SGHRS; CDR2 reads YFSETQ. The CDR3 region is CASSLAALTGGADYEQYF. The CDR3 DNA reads TGCGCCAGCAGCTTGGCCGCATTAACAGGGGGAGCCGACTACGAGCAGTACTTC.